This TCR beta chain was observed in a study of read filtering for tumor transcriptome and immune sequencing. The V gene lost 4 bases and the J gene lost 2 bases, with 12 bases spanning the gap. The germline V gene encodes CDR1 MNHEY and CDR2 SVGAGI. The CDR3 is made up of 15 amino acids. Molecular barcoded adaptors covering alpha/delta and beta/gamma chains were used on approximately 400 ng RNA. TCRdb re-called the reads through MiXCR, storing one row per CDR3 protein. The sample records around 35,000 distinct CDR3 sequences, roughly an eighth being singletons. This clonotype was observed many times. This receptor was taken from a donor over 35 with multiple myeloma. The specimen was a population of CD138-negative cells sorted from bone marrow. The chain carries TRBV6-5 and TRBJ1-5; tentatively, D is TRBD1 (6 bases). The CDR3 reads CASSSGEIGNQPQHF. Here the CDR3 DNA reads TGTGCCAGCAGTTCAGGGGAAATCGGCAATCAGCCCCAGCATTTT.